These T cell receptor beta chains were read from a single sample in a study of PD-1 blockade in mismatch repair-deficient tumors. Using immunoSEQ multiplex PCR, the repertoire was profiled, and TCRdb retains in-frame clones only, with some absent. The table lists some 19,000 clones, more than 65% of them singletons. Source: PBMCs, taken 52 weeks after starting pembrolizumab. The receptors come from an adult with mismatch repair-deficient cancer. Both conserved end residues are part of each CDR3. The D gene is left open where the match is weak. Only some rows state a clone size, as once, few, many or a class for expanded clones.

j_gene: TRBJ2-1; abundance: -; d_gene: -; v_gene: TRBV27; CDR3nt: TGTGCCAGCAGTTTAAGTGGGAGAGACTCGAAGCAGTTCTTC; CDR3aa: CASSLSGRDSKQFF
j_gene: TRBJ2-7; abundance: -; d_gene: TRBD2; v_gene: TRBV7-2; CDR3nt: TGTGCCAGCAGCTTCCCTAGCGGGAGTGGGAACTACGAGCAGTACTTC; CDR3aa: CASSFPSGSGNYEQYF
j_gene: TRBJ2-2; abundance: -; d_gene: TRBD2; v_gene: TRBV6-6; CDR3nt: TGTGCCACCCGGAAACTAGCGGGAGGGGCCGGGGAGCTGTTTTTT; CDR3aa: CATRKLAGGAGELFF
j_gene: TRBJ1-2; abundance: -; d_gene: -; v_gene: TRBV30; CDR3nt: TGTGCCTGGAGTGTAGCGGCGGGGCAATATGGCTACACCTTC; CDR3aa: CAWSVAAGQYGYTF
j_gene: TRBJ2-2; abundance: -; d_gene: -; v_gene: TRBV6-5; CDR3nt: TGTGCCTCCAGGGCCGGGGGATCGAACACCGGGGAGCTGTTTTTT; CDR3aa: CASRAGGSNTGELFF
j_gene: TRBJ1-5; abundance: once; d_gene: -; v_gene: TRBV5-1; CDR3nt: TGCGCCAGCAGCTTGGGGACAGGCAATCAGCCCCAGCATTTT; CDR3aa: CASSLGTGNQPQHF
j_gene: TRBJ2-1; abundance: -; d_gene: -; v_gene: TRBV9; CDR3nt: TGTGCCAGCAGCCCAAGGGAGTTACCCCGCGGGCATGAGCAGTTCTTC; CDR3aa: CASSPRELPRGHEQFF
j_gene: TRBJ2-5; abundance: once; d_gene: TRBD1; v_gene: TRBV10-3; CDR3nt: TGTGCCATCAGTGAGTCCAGGCAGGGCAGGGGGACGGAGACCCAGTACTTC; CDR3aa: CAISESRQGRGTETQYF
j_gene: TRBJ2-7; abundance: few; d_gene: -; v_gene: TRBV6-5; CDR3nt: TGTGCCAGCAGTCCGGGACATCAGGGGTACGAGCAGTACTTC; CDR3aa: CASSPGHQGYEQYF
j_gene: TRBJ2-1; abundance: -; d_gene: -; v_gene: TRBV5-6; CDR3nt: TGTGCCAGCAGCCTTCCGAGGAGGGAGCAGTTCTTC; CDR3aa: CASSLPRREQFF
j_gene: TRBJ1-2; abundance: few; d_gene: -; v_gene: TRBV9; CDR3nt: TGTGCCAGCAGCGCAGCACAGGGAAACTATGGCTACACCTTC; CDR3aa: CASSAAQGNYGYTF
j_gene: TRBJ2-7; abundance: few; d_gene: TRBD2; v_gene: TRBV30; CDR3nt: TGTGCCGGAAAGCGGGAGGGCCGCCACGAGCAGTACTTC; CDR3aa: CAGKREGRHEQYF
j_gene: TRBJ2-5; abundance: -; d_gene: TRBD1; v_gene: TRBV5-1; CDR3nt: TGCGCCAGCAGCCGGGACAGGAGACAAGAGACCCAGTACTTC; CDR3aa: CASSRDRRQETQYF
j_gene: TRBJ1-2; abundance: -; d_gene: -; v_gene: TRBV28; CDR3nt: TGTGCCAGCATCTTCGGGTCGGGGGGGAAGTCTAACTATGGCTACACCTTC; CDR3aa: CASIFGSGGKSNYGYTF
j_gene: TRBJ2-7; abundance: -; d_gene: TRBD1; v_gene: TRBV28; CDR3nt: TGTGCCAGCAGTTACGACATGGGACAGGGCTGGGACCGCGAGTGGGATCGGGAGCAGTACTTC; CDR3aa: CASSYDMGQGWDREWDREQYF
j_gene: TRBJ1-2; abundance: -; d_gene: TRBD1; v_gene: TRBV19; CDR3nt: TGTGCCAGTAGTAAACGGGACAGTGCGGGCTACACCTTC; CDR3aa: CASSKRDSAGYTF
j_gene: TRBJ2-7; abundance: -; d_gene: -; v_gene: TRBV27; CDR3nt: TGTGCCAGCAGTTTAAACAGGCCCTCCTACGAGCAGTACTTC; CDR3aa: CASSLNRPSYEQYF
j_gene: TRBJ1-5; abundance: few; d_gene: -; v_gene: TRBV11-2; CDR3nt: TGTGCCAGCAGCACCGACGGGAATAGCAATCAGCCCCAGCATTTT; CDR3aa: CASSTDGNSNQPQHF
j_gene: TRBJ2-5; abundance: -; d_gene: TRBD1; v_gene: TRBV5-1; CDR3nt: TGCGCCAGCAGCTCCCGGACAGGGGGCGGTGAGACCCAGTACTTC; CDR3aa: CASSSRTGGGETQYF
j_gene: TRBJ2-1; abundance: -; d_gene: -; v_gene: TRBV2; CDR3nt: TGTGCCAGCTCGGGCAGGGGGGTCGATGAGCAGTTCTTC; CDR3aa: CASSGRGVDEQFF
j_gene: TRBJ2-1; abundance: -; d_gene: TRBD2; v_gene: TRBV9; CDR3nt: TGTGCCAGCAGCTGGCGTGGCGGGAGGGGAAATGAGCAGTTCTTC; CDR3aa: CASSWRGGRGNEQFF
j_gene: TRBJ2-7; abundance: few; d_gene: -; v_gene: TRBV18; CDR3nt: TGTGCCAGCTCACCACCGGCGCAGAGGGTTTACGAGCAGTACTTC; CDR3aa: CASSPPAQRVYEQYF
j_gene: TRBJ1-1; abundance: -; d_gene: -; v_gene: TRBV2; CDR3nt: TGTGCCAGCAGTGATTGGCAGGGGACCCTGAACACTGAAGCTTTCTTT; CDR3aa: CASSDWQGTLNTEAFF
j_gene: TRBJ2-7; abundance: few; d_gene: TRBD1; v_gene: TRBV18; CDR3nt: TGTGCCAGCTCACCACAGACAGGGGGCGACGAGCAGTACTTC; CDR3aa: CASSPQTGGDEQYF
j_gene: TRBJ1-2; abundance: -; d_gene: TRBD1; v_gene: TRBV10-3; CDR3nt: TGTGCCATCAGTCAAATATCAGGGGGTAGGAATGGCTACACCTTC; CDR3aa: CAISQISGGRNGYTF
j_gene: TRBJ1-1; abundance: -; d_gene: -; v_gene: TRBV12-2; CDR3nt: TGTGCAAGTCGCTTAGCCGGGAGGGGAAGCGAGAACACTGAAGCTTTCTTT; CDR3aa: CASRLAGRGSENTEAFF
j_gene: TRBJ2-3; abundance: -; d_gene: TRBD2; v_gene: TRBV5-1; CDR3nt: TGCGCCAGCAGCTGGTCTAGCGGGCGGGGAGATACGCAGTATTTT; CDR3aa: CASSWSSGRGDTQYF
j_gene: TRBJ2-2; abundance: few; d_gene: -; v_gene: TRBV7-2; CDR3nt: TGTGCCAGCAGCTTAATGTCAGCCGGGGAGCTGTTTTTT; CDR3aa: CASSLMSAGELFF
j_gene: TRBJ2-7; abundance: -; d_gene: -; v_gene: TRBV11-2; CDR3nt: TGTGCCAGCAGCTTAGCTCTAGCCTACGAGCAGTACTTC; CDR3aa: CASSLALAYEQYF
j_gene: TRBJ1-4; abundance: -; d_gene: -; v_gene: TRBV7-7; CDR3nt: TGTGCTAGCAGCTTAAAGACCACAGGGTTATCTGAAAAACTGTTTTTT; CDR3aa: CASSLKTTGLSEKLFF
j_gene: TRBJ2-7; abundance: few; d_gene: -; v_gene: TRBV6-5; CDR3nt: TGTGCCACGTCCCGGGACTGGGCCTACGAGCAGTACTTC; CDR3aa: CATSRDWAYEQYF
j_gene: TRBJ2-1; abundance: -; d_gene: -; v_gene: TRBV28; CDR3nt: TGCGCCAGCAGGGCTTTTAATGAGCAGTTCTTC; CDR3aa: CASRAFNEQFF
j_gene: TRBJ2-3; abundance: -; d_gene: -; v_gene: TRBV30; CDR3nt: TGTGCCTGGAGAAACGCCCGGCGGTACACAGATACGCAGTATTTT; CDR3aa: CAWRNARRYTDTQYF
j_gene: TRBJ2-1; abundance: -; d_gene: -; v_gene: TRBV18; CDR3nt: TGTGCCAGCTCACCGGCTGGTAGGAGCTCCTACAATGAGCAGTTCTTC; CDR3aa: CASSPAGRSSYNEQFF
j_gene: TRBJ1-3; abundance: -; d_gene: -; v_gene: TRBV6-5; CDR3nt: TGTGCCAGCAGTACGGGAGGGGTCTCTGGAAACACCATATATTTT; CDR3aa: CASSTGGVSGNTIYF
j_gene: TRBJ2-1; abundance: -; d_gene: -; v_gene: TRBV9; CDR3nt: TGTGCCAGCAGCGCCCGGGGCGGGGACAATGAGCAGTTCTTC; CDR3aa: CASSARGGDNEQFF
j_gene: TRBJ1-2; abundance: -; d_gene: -; v_gene: TRBV28; CDR3nt: TGTGCCAGCAGGACAAGTTCGAACGGCTACACCTTC; CDR3aa: CASRTSSNGYTF
j_gene: TRBJ1-1; abundance: -; d_gene: -; v_gene: TRBV5-1; CDR3nt: TGCGCCAGCAGCTACGGGGGTGTAGGGAACACTGAAGCTTTCTTT; CDR3aa: CASSYGGVGNTEAFF